What follows are 19 T cell receptor beta chains derived from one specimen sequenced in a study of T-cell memory formation after mild COVID-19. TCRdb fed the 5' RACE reads into MiXCR, producing one record per CDR3 protein. Seen here are 170,000 or so distinct CDR3 sequences, over 20% observed once, and the top ten hold 23%. Sequencing was done on a sample of PBMCs or a T cell subset sorted from them (not recorded which). Receptors were obtained from an adult woman who had mild COVID-19 (a few samples of this study predate the infection). Cell type and time point are not known.

This clonotype showed up just a few times. V usage is TRBV5-6 and J usage is TRBJ2-7; possible D gene TRBD2, 6 bases. Trimming removed 0 bases at V and 5 bases at J, with 12 bases between. The CDR3 length is 14 residues. Germline values: CDR1 SGHDT, CDR2 YYEEEE. In DNA form, the CDR3 reads TGTGCCAGCAGCTTGGCCTTCAGGGAGGACGAGCAGTACTTC. This gives the protein CASSLAFREDEQYF.

V and J are TRBV5-1 and TRBJ2-2, with 7 bases matching TRBD2. This CDR3 is built from 17 residues. J lost 1 base, V lost 0 bases, and 6 bases had no gene match. CDR1 SGHRS and CDR2 YFSETQ come from the germline V gene. The chain's CDR3 is CASSLEPAGLNTGELFF. CDR3 nucleotides: TGCGCCAGCAGCTTGGAACCAGCGGGGCTGAACACCGGGGAGCTGTTTTTT.

The rearrangement uses TRBV6-5 and TRBJ2-2; D unclear. Per the germline V gene, CDR1 is MNHEY and CDR2 is SVGAGI. The CDR3 spans 13 residues. V lost 6 bases and J lost 4, with 9 bases in between. The CDR3 DNA follows: TGTGCCAGCAGAGGTACGGTCACCGGGGAGCTGTTTTTT. Translated, it gives CASRGTVTGELFF.

This clonotype was seen a handful of times. The rearrangement uses TRBV6-2 or TRBV6-3 and TRBJ1-1; D perhaps matches TRBD1 (6 bases). The CDR3 is made up of 16 amino acids. V lost 3 bases, J lost 4 bases, and 18 bases lay in between. Germline V CDR1 and CDR2: MNHEY, SVGEGT. As DNA, the CDR3 is TGTGCCAGCAGTTATTACGAGTGGACAGAAGGCACTGAAGCTTTCTTT. The encoded protein is CASSYYEWTEGTEAFF.

The rearrangement links TRBV10-2 to TRBJ2-3; 14 nucleotides align to TRBD2. V was clipped by 7 bases and J by 4 bases; unmatched bases: 1. CDR3 length equals 14 residues. The germline CDR1 and CDR2 sequences are WSHSY and SAAADI. In nucleotides, the CDR3 is TGCGCCAGCATGACTAGCGGGGGGGCAGATACGCAGTATTTT. It is translated as CASMTSGGADTQYF.

Ten or more counts support this clonotype. V and J are TRBV20-1 and TRBJ2-7, with 8 nucleotides matching TRBD2. The CDR3 contains 15 residues. Trimming took 0 bases from V and 3 from J; bases not matched to a gene: 7. Germline-derived CDR1 and CDR2 are DFQATT and SNEGSKA (reference sequence). The CDR3: CSARDGKRGNYEQYF. DNA of the CDR3: TGCAGTGCTAGAGATGGGAAGCGGGGGAACTACGAGCAGTACTTC.

The genes are TRBV12-5 and TRBJ2-5; tentatively, D is TRBD1 (6 bases). Trimming took off 1 base at V and 5 bases at J, with 8 bases between the two ends. CDR1 and CDR2 (germline): LGHNT, FRNRAP. The CDR3 loop spans 13 amino acids. The CDR3 reads CASGLEGVETQYF. CDR3 sequence (DNA): TGTGCTAGTGGTTTGGAGGGGGTGGAGACCCAGTACTTC.

This clonotype has just a few counts. This chain connects TRBV12-3 or TRBV12-4 to TRBJ2-1; 9 bases align to TRBD1. This CDR3 contains 15 residues. The V segment lost 2 bases and the J segment 7 bases; nucleotides outside the gene matches: 6. The CDR3 region has the DNA TGTGCCAGCAGTTTATGGGGACAGGGTCCGAATGAGCAGTTCTTC. The encoded protein is CASSLWGQGPNEQFF.

This clonotype was found a few times. This chain uses TRBV6-2 or TRBV6-3 with TRBJ1-2; the D gene is possibly TRBD1 (5 bases). With 6 bases removed from V and 5 bases from J, the gap between germline ends came to 19 bases. Germline CDR1 reads MNHEY; CDR2 reads SVGEGT. The CDR3 is made up of 15 amino acids. The CDR3 DNA reads as TGTGCCAGCAGCCCAACCCAGGGAATTCAGTATGGCTACACCTTC. Amino acid sequence: CASSPTQGIQYGYTF.

The chain combines TRBV12-5 with TRBJ2-4; D possibly corresponds to TRBD2 (6 bases). Germline CDR1 and CDR2: LGHNT and FRNRAP. Between the trimmed V and J ends, which lost 1 base and 0 bases, there was a span of 13 bases. The CDR3 is made up of 17 amino acids. CDR3: CASGLAVRAGAKNIQYF. CDR3 in DNA: TGTGCTAGTGGTTTGGCTGTCCGAGCGGGAGCCAAAAACATTCAGTACTTC.

This chain uses TRBV2 with TRBJ2-7; 8 bases fit TRBD1. The ends lost 3 bases at V and 0 bases at J; junction bases unmatched: 4. The CDR3 runs 15 residues. The V gene's germline CDR1 is SNHLY and CDR2 FYNNEI. CDR3 sequence (DNA): TGTGCCAGCAGTGAGGACAGGGCGGGCTCCTACGAGCAGTACTTC. It translates to CASSEDRAGSYEQYF.

The V call is TRBV7-9, the J call TRBJ1-1; D remains ambiguous. CDR3 size: 12 residues. The V end was cut by 1 base, the J end by 7 bases, with 7 bases between. Germline V gene data show CDR1 as SEHNR and CDR2 as FQNEAQ (reference sequence). CDR3 sequence: CASSLDWDEAFF. DNA for the CDR3: TGTGCCAGCAGCTTAGACTGGGATGAAGCTTTCTTT.

The gene calls are TRBV6-6 and TRBJ1-5; a possible D gene is TRBD1 (5 bases). V dropped 8 bases and J dropped 6 bases, with 20 bases sitting between them. Germline loops: CDR1 MNHNY, CDR2 SVGAGI (reference sequence). The length of the CDR3 is 15 residues. The CDR3 bases are TGTGCCAGCTTCCCAGGGTTTTCAAGCCCTCAGCCCCAGCATTTT. Protein: CASFPGFSSPQPQHF.

This clonotype was recorded a few times. The gene calls are TRBV11-3 and TRBJ2-5; maybe TRBD2 (5 bases). Germline assignment: CDR1 SGHNT and CDR2 YENEEA. This CDR3 comprises 15 residues. Trimming stripped 2 bases from V and 0 bases from J, with 10 bases between. CDR3 sequence reads: CASSLRHGDQETQYF. CDR3 sequence (DNA): TGTGCCAGCAGCTTACGCCACGGGGACCAAGAGACCCAGTACTTC.

The CDR3 region has the DNA TGTGCCAGCAGCCAAGGACCCCCGGGCGAGCAGTACTTC. This codes for CASSQGPPGEQYF. The gene calls are TRBV5-6 and TRBJ2-7; no reliable D call. Looked up from germline, CDR1 is SGHDT and CDR2 is YYEEEE. The V gene lost 4 bases and the J gene lost 6 bases, with 14 bases spanning the gap. The CDR3 consists of 13 residues.

The chain has TRBV24-1 and TRBJ2-5; 7 bases fit TRBD2. V was clipped by 3 bases and J by 2 bases; unmatched bases: 5. The CDR3 is made up of 15 amino acids. In germline, CDR1 is KGHDR, CDR2 SFDVKD. DNA for the CDR3: TGTGCCACCAGTGATCCCACGGGACTACAAGAGACCCAGTACTTC. Amino acid sequence: CATSDPTGLQETQYF.

There are a few counts of this clonotype. This chain joins TRBV6-5 and TRBJ2-2; 7 positions agree with TRBD2. The V gene end was trimmed by 2 bases and the J gene end by 6 bases; junction bases not matched to a gene: 6. The CDR3 runs to 15 residues. The germline gives CDR1 MNHEY, CDR2 SVGAGI. The CDR3 loop is CASSYTETSPGELFF. The CDR3 DNA reads as TGTGCCAGCAGTTACACCGAGACTAGCCCCGGGGAGCTGTTTTTT.

This clonotype has at least ten counts. J is TRBJ2-2 and V is TRBV29-1, with D perhaps matching TRBD1 (6 bases). V was trimmed by 5 bases and J by 1 base, leaving 8 bases between them. The CDR3 is 13 residues long. Looked up from germline, CDR1 is SQVTM and CDR2 is ANQGSEA. CDR3 sequence (DNA): TGCAGCGTTCGGACAGAGAACACCGGGGAGCTGTTTTTT. Translated, it gives CSVRTENTGELFF.

The chain employs TRBV5-6 and TRBJ2-1; 12 positions match TRBD2. The junction had 4 bases not matched to a gene; V was cut back by 1 base and J by 8 bases. The CDR3 consists of 15 residues. Germline-derived CDR1 and CDR2 are SGHDT and YYEEEE. The CDR3 DNA reads TGTGCCAGCAGCTTGCCTAGCGGGAGGGGTGATGAGCAGTTCTTC. The encoded protein is CASSLPSGRGDEQFF.